The sequence of this T cell receptor (beta chain) was determined in a study of T-cell reconstitution after alpha-beta-depleted transplantation in children. Broader study findings: For some patients, TCRbeta diversity was high at day 60 because of recipient T cells and thymic progenitors that survived. By one year post-transplant, T-cell counts and diversity largely arose from T cells that were newly produced. Roughly two months post-transplant, alpha-beta T cells reportedly originated from several hundred graft clones that had expanded.

Notes on this clonotype: Its antigen is not known.

Unique molecular identifiers were incorporated during preparation of the TCRbeta library. Each CDR3 protein is one row after TCRdb ran MiXCR on the PCR reads. The table lists a few hundred thousand distinct CDR3 sequences, over 7% of them singletons. The CDR3 is made up of 17 amino acids. Germline loops: CDR1 SGHRS, CDR2 YFSETQ. V shed 0 bases and J 6 bases; nucleotides not matched to a gene: 9. The sequencing here drew on peripheral blood, taken 360 days after TCRalphabeta/CD19-depleted stem cell transplant. The sequence was collected from a female patient under 10 years old who had a stem cell transplant for Fanconi anemia, so the T cells may come from the graft donor. The chain uses TRBV5-1 and TRBJ1-2, with 12 bases aligning to TRBD1. The CDR3 region has the DNA TGCGCCAGCAGCTTGGAGGGACAGGGGGCGATTAGCGATGGCTACACCTTC. Protein: CASSLEGQGAISDGYTF.